This T cell receptor beta chain stems from a study of cytomegalovirus exposure and HLA in healthy donors (dated by TCRdb to the late 2010s). For the study in its entirety: According to an earlier analysis of several hundred of the donors, some 170 million T cells yielded 120 million or so unique TCR beta sequences and around 280 Gb of sequence data. An early release covering 500 to 750 HLA-typed donors comprised about 300 gigabases of sequencing data and approximately 85 million unique TCR sequences. Of the roughly 390 genotyped donors, approximately 83% fell in the genetic ancestry cluster associated with self-reported Caucasian donors. The study aimed to test whether cataloging public T cell receptors could reveal signatures of past pathogen exposure. The T cell repertoires of 666 subjects were profiled by immunosequencing and related to cytomegalovirus serostatus. A separate validation cohort of more than 100 different subjects was used in addition to the 666-subject first cohort. To predict cytomegalovirus infection status, the study brought together high-throughput TCR immunosequencing, statistical association of individual TCRs with disease status, and machine learning. A later analysis re-analyzed previously published TCR beta repertoires from roughly 600 donors and added high-resolution HLA genotyping to study TCR occurrence patterns. In the later analysis, no new phenotypic data were used to find candidate immune exposures; instead, reliance was placed on TCR beta sequences and their occurrence across donors. In an earlier analysis of about 590 of the donors, high-throughput TCR beta sequencing was used to judge whether each TCR beta V gene segment behaved as functional or pseudogenic. Donor age, sex, ethnicity and CMV serostatus were compiled alongside the repertoire data. In a later genetic analysis, genome-wide SNP genotypes for about three fifths of the roughly 670 donors were used, and that subset was treated as a discovery cohort. Every repertoire in the discovery cohort had been generated on one and the same sequencing platform. Class I and class II HLA loci were covered by the typing at four-digit resolution. The number of typed donors differed by locus: roughly 629-640 for A, B, C, DRB1 and DQB1; 500 to 550 for DQA1; 606 for DPA1; and some 430 for DPB1. About 5 DR-DQ haplotypes were handled as single units for association and clustering, since linkage in the cohort was strong. On average, approximately 250,000 unique TCR beta nucleotide sequences were sequenced per donor among 398 genotyped donors of the cohort, with about 17% of those sequences being non-productive. What the authors observed across the whole study: In a later genetic analysis, a missense DCLRE1C variant was associated with V-gene and J-gene trimming of TCR beta chains, and the association was replicated in an independent cohort. HLA typing was unavailable for some donors at each locus, so association tests used only the typed subset. At a false discovery rate of 0.05, a later analysis linked under 20,000 TCR beta sequences to specific HLA alleles. Linkage disequilibrium might explain the correlated functional status among segregating V segments, but an unknown experimental factor could not be excluded. The 87-base-pair reads could not distinguish some IMGT-functional V segments, including TRBV6-2 and TRBV6-3, so those segments were excluded. Roughly uniform sequencing depth across donors was assumed in presence/absence analyses, although this assumption may not hold. An earlier analysis of approximately 540 of the donors showed that most TCR beta V segments appeared in productive rearrangements either about 87% or about 30% of the time, which broadly matched IMGT annotations. A cluster of highly shared sequence variants was judged likely to represent a technical artifact of the sequencing pipeline. Only TCR beta chains were sequenced in this cohort, and the absence of alpha or paired-chain data limited detectable features. When HLA alleles, especially DR and DQ, strongly co-occurred, attributing TCR associations to individual alleles was difficult. In the study, around 150 TCR beta chains were listed as associated with cytomegalovirus. According to the authors, the approach could potentially be generalized to other disease states and immunological phenotypes. According to a later analysis, TCR association rates differed among HLA loci, with DRB1 alleles showing the most associated TCRs and HLA-C alleles showing the fewest. For the cohort, immune exposure information was limited to CMV serostatus. A further reported finding was that TCR beta sequences accurately predicted the HLA-A and HLA-B alleles for most subjects in the first cohort. In both the original and validation cohorts, the classifier was reported to diagnose cytomegalovirus status with high specificity and sensitivity. A later analysis found that most CMV-associated TCR beta chains appeared HLA-restricted, with HLA associations seemingly driven largely by CMV exposure. In vitro tests confirmed that three of the cytomegalovirus-associated TCR beta chains recognize cytomegalovirus antigens. According to a later genetic analysis, donors in an Asian-associated ancestry cluster had fewer N-insertions in productive TCRs than the approximately 670-donor mean. In a later analysis, HLA-associated TCR beta chains were found to be more clonally expanded and to have lower generation probabilities than equally common non-associated chains. Most TCR sequences were observed very rarely across donors, whereas some public TCRs were present in many individuals. Because counts were too low, about 15 rarely observed V segments, including chromosome 9 orphons, were left out of the earlier analysis of about 620 of the donors. A later analysis reported that several top co-occurrence clusters appeared linked to parvovirus B19, influenza, CMV and Epstein-Barr virus.

V lost 5 bases and J lost 11 bases; the stretch between them is 21 bases long. The CDR3 runs 14 residues from the cysteine to the phenylalanine. Of the read, only the CDR3 DNA is kept; its 42 bases are in frame from base 1. As encoded in the germline V gene (reference sequence), CDR1 is LNHDA while CDR2 is SQIVND. In the case of this clone: Its target antigen remains unknown. No clone much larger than this one lies a single base away; base qualities are absent.

The cohort consisted of fewer than 700 healthy bone marrow donors. At the time of sampling, every cohort member was nominally healthy, though immune exposures that went unrecorded were likely present. The donor tested CMV seronegative and was one of the 352 seronegative cohort members. A peripheral blood sample was collected from each donor, and TCR beta sequencing was performed on peripheral blood mononuclear cells. Genomic DNA extraction from the blood cell samples was performed with the Qiagen DNeasy Blood Extraction Kit. Preparation of the library involved the immunoSEQ multiplex PCR assay. The multiplex PCR relied on a mix of 60 forward primers for TCR Vbeta segments and 13 reverse primers for TCR Jbeta segments. Amplification of the CDR3 region of rearranged TCR beta genes was performed with a multiplex PCR assay on genomic DNA. The amplified TCR beta libraries were sequenced on the Illumina HiSeq System as 87-base-pair reads. The original methods were these. A later analysis counted some 80 million unique TCR beta chains across the 666 repertoires, and approximately 11 million of these chains were shared by at least two donors. A nearest-neighbor algorithm error-corrected the raw reads and collapsed the reads into unique sequences, merging closely related sequences to remove PCR and sequencing errors. CDR3 sequences were aligned to IMGT reference sequences to assign V, D and J gene segments. For a sequence to be retained, a match of at least six nucleotides to both a V gene segment and a J gene segment was required. Rearrangements were classified as productive when the CDR3 lacked stop codons and remained in frame with V and J, and all other rearrangements were classified as non-productive. Following IMGT convention, CDR3 was defined as the stretch from the second conserved V-encoded cysteine up to the conserved J-encoded phenylalanine. The earlier analysis of a few hundred of the donors excluded sequences that lacked an unambiguous match to a single V gene segment. An earlier analysis of 550 to 650 of the donors classified V segments as functional when productive rearrangements were above 56.7% and as segregating when the standard deviation between donors was above 5%. To diagnose cytomegalovirus status from the catalog of TCR beta chain sequences, a statistical classification framework was built. A later analysis assigned V and J genes by comparing TCR nucleotide sequences with IMGT/GENE-DB human TR gene sequences. The TCRdist pipeline was used in a later analysis to assign CDR3 sequences and most-parsimonious VDJ recombination scenarios. In a later analysis, each TCR beta chain was defined by its CDR3 amino acid sequence together with its V-gene family, and reads without a unique V-gene family were excluded. To address suspected cross-contamination and a sequencing artifact, a later analysis removed approximately 590 highly shared, low-generation-probability nucleotide sequences. In a later analysis, a clonal expansion index for each public chain was calculated from normalized within-repertoire ranks of inferred template counts. A later analysis computed generation probabilities with a VDJ recombination model fitted to out-of-frame rearrangements, and checked the results against IGoR. A later analysis scored TCR-TCR, TCR-HLA and TCR-CMV co-occurrence with hypergeometric tests, applying a repertoire-size bias correction to TCR pairs. False discovery rates were estimated in a later analysis by permuting HLA or CMV assignments 20 times. In a later analysis, co-occurring TCRs were grouped using DBSCAN, with TCRdist sequence similarity added in when clustering inside HLA-allele-positive subsets. For co-occurrence clustering, repertoires with fewer than 30,000 or more than 120,000 public chains were excluded, along with a handful of repertoires with anomalous nucleotide sharing. In TCRdb, the immuneACCESS table is reduced to in-frame sequences with V and J assigned. These tables do not hold every clone; where another copy was compared, an unresolved V gene accounts for under half, and the others remain unexplained. That table gives V, J and clone size, and the DNA gave D and trimming. The sample records over 95,000 clones, over 75% of which are singletons. The ten largest clones add up to 2.5% of the sample.

The sequence joins TRBV19 to TRBJ1-1, and TRBD1 may be the D gene, going by 5 matching bases. The TCR sequence derives from a woman aged 18 to 35 in good health and CMV-seronegative. The sequenced sample was PBMCs. The CDR3 protein: CASSLPRREGLAFF. The DNA sequence is TGTGCCAGTAGTCTCCCGCGCAGGGAGGGATTGGCTTTCTTT.